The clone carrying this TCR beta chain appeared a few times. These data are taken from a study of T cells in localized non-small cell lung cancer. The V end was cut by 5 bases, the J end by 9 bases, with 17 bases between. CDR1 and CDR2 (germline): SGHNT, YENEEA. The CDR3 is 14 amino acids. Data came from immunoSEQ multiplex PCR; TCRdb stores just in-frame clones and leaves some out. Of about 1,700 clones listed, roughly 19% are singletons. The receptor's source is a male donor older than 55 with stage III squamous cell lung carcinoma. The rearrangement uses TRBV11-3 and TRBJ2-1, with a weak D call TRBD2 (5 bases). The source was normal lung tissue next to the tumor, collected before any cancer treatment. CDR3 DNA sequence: TGTGCCAGCAGCGGCTCGAGGGCAGTGACTGAGCAGTTCTTC. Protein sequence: CASSGSRAVTEQFF.